Below, 14 T cell receptor beta chains from the same sample are listed, as sequenced in a study of shared clonotypes between healthy human individuals. Generated by immunoSEQ multiplex PCR, the TCRdb table keeps only in-frame clones and is missing some. The sample holds approximately 1.5 million clones, nearly 99% seen once. The sample was naive CD4+ T cells sorted from blood. Subset denoted: CD45RA+ positively selected. Receptors were obtained from a man aged 25 to 40 in good health.

The rearrangement uses TRBV2 and TRBJ2-7; unclear D gene. The germline CDR1 and CDR2 sequences are SNHLY and FYNNEI. Trimming shortened V by 4 bases and J by 0 bases, and 13 bases separated the two germline ends. The CDR3 has 15 residues. For the CDR3, the DNA is TGTGCCAGCAGTGGCGGTCCTGGACGCTCCTACGAGCAGTACTTC. It specifies CASSGGPGRSYEQYF.

The V call is TRBV28, the J call TRBJ2-7, with 10 bases fitting TRBD2. Losses at the gene ends were 2 bases for V and 5 bases for J; bases not matched to a gene: 9. The CDR3 loop spans 16 amino acids. Germline lookup yields CDR1 MDHEN and CDR2 SYDVKM. In DNA form, the CDR3 reads TGTGCCAGCAGTTTACGGCCAGCGGGAGGGCATAACGAGCAGTACTTC. Protein sequence: CASSLRPAGGHNEQYF.

The chain combines TRBV7-9 with TRBJ2-3; 8 bases agree with TRBD2. Trimming removed 3 bases from V and 4 bases from J; junction bases left unmatched: 12. CDR3 length: 17 amino acids. Germline V lookup: CDR1 SEHNR, CDR2 FQNEAQ (reference sequence). This chain's CDR3 is CASSLVGAGVDADTQYF. CDR3 bases: TGTGCCAGCAGCTTGGTCGGAGCGGGAGTTGATGCAGATACGCAGTATTTT. Using reference TRBV7-9 and TRBJ2-3 for the parts outside the CDR3, the full variable domain is DTGVSQNPRHKITKRGQNVTFRCDPISEHNRLYWYRQTLGQGPEFLTYFQNEAQLEKSRLLSDRFSAERPKGSFSTLEIQRTEQGDSAMYLCASSLVGAGVDADTQYFGPGTRLTVL.

V usage is TRBV29-1 and J usage is TRBJ1-1; D uncertain. This CDR3 is 15 amino acids long. Trimming pared 6 bases from V and 2 bases from J, leaving 19 bases between. Germline CDR1 reads SQVTM; CDR2 reads ANQGSEA. In DNA form, the CDR3 reads TGCAGCGTAGCCCGGGCAAATGGTTTAAACACTGAAGCTTTCTTT. It translates to CSVARANGLNTEAFF.

The rearrangement joins TRBV5-4 to TRBJ2-7, with D possibly called TRBD1 or TRBD2 (6 bases each). The V end lost 0 bases, the J end lost 2 bases, and 12 bases lay between the germline ends. CDR1 and CDR2 from the germline V gene are SGHNT and YYREEE (reference sequence). The CDR3 is 15 residues long. Here the CDR3 reads CASSLEGGPTYEQYF. CDR3 sequence (DNA): TGTGCCAGCAGCTTGGAGGGGGGCCCAACCTACGAGCAGTACTTC.

This chain connects TRBV2 to TRBJ2-5; unclear D gene. Looked up from germline, CDR1 is SNHLY and CDR2 is FYNNEI. Trimming stripped 5 bases from V and 3 bases from J, with 4 bases between. CDR3 length: 11 amino acids. The DNA for the CDR3 is TGTGCCAGCAGTCAAGAAGAGACCCAGTACTTC. It yields the protein CASSQEETQYF.

The chain uses TRBV7-8 and TRBJ2-5; a weak D match, TRBD1 (6 bases). V was cut by 5 bases and J by 1 base, with 20 bases left in between. Per germline, CDR1 SGHVS and CDR2 FQNEAQ. The CDR3 is made up of 17 amino acids. The DNA for the CDR3 is TGTGCCAGCAGCCAACATATTACAGGGCAAGCCCAAGAGACCCAGTACTTC. As protein: CASSQHITGQAQETQYF.

The chain carries TRBV4-2 and TRBJ2-1; TRBD2 agrees at 11 bases. This CDR3 contains 15 residues. The V gene's germline CDR1 is LGHNA and CDR2 YNFKEQ. Germline trimming cut 1 base from V and 8 bases from J; bases unmatched to any gene: 4. The CDR3 DNA sequence: TGTGCCAGCAGCCAAGCGACTAGCGGGATAGATGAGCAGTTCTTC. Its translation is CASSQATSGIDEQFF.

In regard to this clone: The junction departs from germline at one end; a sequencing error may be responsible. In the same sample, other DNA sequences code for this CDR3. The rearrangement links TRBV7-6 to TRBJ1-5; D possibly corresponds to TRBD1 (6 bases). Germline assignment: CDR1 SGHVS and CDR2 FNYEAQ. CDR3 length: 15 residues. CDR3: CASSLGGGPNQPQHF. The CDR3 DNA is TGCGCCAGCAGCTTAGGGGGGGGGCCCAATCAGCCCCAGCATTTT.

The chain carries TRBV2 and TRBJ1-5; tentative D call: TRBD1 (6 bases). Germline loops: CDR1 SNHLY, CDR2 FYNNEI. The V end was cut by 7 bases, the J end by 5 bases, with 12 bases between. The length of the CDR3 is 13 residues. The CDR3 DNA follows: TGTGCCAGCAAATCACAGGGCGATCAGCCCCAGCATTTT. Protein product: CASKSQGDQPQHF.

The chain is built from TRBV7-8 and TRBJ2-5; TRBD1 matches at 8 bases. CDR1 is SGHVS, CDR2 FQNEAQ, per germline. V lost 5 bases and J lost 5; bases outside the gene matches: 10. This CDR3 is built from 15 residues. The CDR3 protein is CASSPDRVGFETQYF. Written as DNA, the CDR3 is TGTGCCAGCAGCCCGGACAGGGTGGGTTTCGAGACCCAGTACTTC.

The chain is built from TRBV2 and TRBJ2-6, with TRBD1 matching over 7 bases. Germline V lookup: CDR1 SNHLY, CDR2 FYNNEI. The V and J ends lost 6 bases and 0 bases, in that order; junction bases with no gene match: 5. The CDR3 sequence is 16 residues long. As DNA, the CDR3 is TGTGCCAGCAGGCGACAGGGAACCTCTGGGGCCAACGTCCTGACTTTC. Protein: CASRRQGTSGANVLTF. Looking up the rest from reference TRBV2 and TRBJ2-6 gives the full variable domain: EPEVTQTPSHQVTQMGQEVILRCVPISNHLYFYWYRQILGQKVEFLVSFYNNEISEKSEIFDDQFSVERPDGSNFTLKIRSTKLEDSAMYFCASRRQGTSGANVLTFGAGSRLTVL.

CDR3 in amino acids: CASSFGNSNQPQHF. Written as DNA, the CDR3 is TGTGCCAGCAGCTTCGGCAATAGCAATCAGCCCCAGCATTTT. The chain links TRBV11-2 to TRBJ1-5; D remains ambiguous. Germline loops: CDR1 SGHAT, CDR2 FQNNGV. Deletions cut 3 bases from V and 0 bases from J, with 6 bases between. The CDR3 covers 14 residues.

V is TRBV15 and J is TRBJ2-7; D gene ambiguous. The germline V and J ends were trimmed by 7 bases and 2 bases, with 12 bases remaining between them. The CDR3 runs to 13 residues. Germline assignment: CDR1 LNHNV and CDR2 YYDKDF (reference sequence). The DNA of the CDR3 is TGTGCCACCAACCTAGGTCTCACCTACGAGCAGTACTTC. Translating it yields CATNLGLTYEQYF.